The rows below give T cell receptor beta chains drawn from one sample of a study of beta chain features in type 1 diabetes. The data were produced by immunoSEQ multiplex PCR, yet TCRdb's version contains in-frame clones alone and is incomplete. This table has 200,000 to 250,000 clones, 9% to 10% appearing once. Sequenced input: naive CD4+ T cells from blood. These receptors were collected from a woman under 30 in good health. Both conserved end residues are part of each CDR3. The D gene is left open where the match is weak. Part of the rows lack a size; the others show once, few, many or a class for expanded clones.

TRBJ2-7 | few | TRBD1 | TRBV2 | TGTGCCAGCGCACCCGACAGGGCTTACGAGCAGTACTTC | CASAPDRAYEQYF
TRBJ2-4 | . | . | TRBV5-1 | TGCGCCAGCAGCTTGGATCCGTTAAACATTCAGTACTTC | CASSLDPLNIQYF
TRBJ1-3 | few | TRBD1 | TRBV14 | TGTGCCAGCAGCCTCAGGACAGGACCACTTGGAAACACCATATATTTT | CASSLRTGPLGNTIYF
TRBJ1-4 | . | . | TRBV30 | TGTGCCTGGAATGGAAGGGGTTACGAAAAACTGTTTTTT | CAWNGRGYEKLFF
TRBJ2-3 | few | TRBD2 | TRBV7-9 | TGTGCCAGCAGACCGACTAGCCGCGGCGCAGATACGCAGTATTTT | CASRPTSRGADTQYF
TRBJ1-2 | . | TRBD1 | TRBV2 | TGTGCCAGCAGTGTGGGGACAGAATATGGCTACACCTTC | CASSVGTEYGYTF
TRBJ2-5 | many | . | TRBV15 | TGTGCCACCAGCAGAGATCTCCGCGAAGAGACCCAGTACTTC | CATSRDLREETQYF
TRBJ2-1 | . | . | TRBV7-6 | TGTGCCAGCAGCTCTATGCCCGGTGGGAGCTCCTACAATGAGCAGTTCTTC | CASSSMPGGSSYNEQFF
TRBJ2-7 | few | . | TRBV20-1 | TGCAGTGCTAGAGATAACGAGCAGTACTTC | CSARDNEQYF
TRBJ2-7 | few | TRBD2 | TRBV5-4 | TGTGCCAGCAGCCCGGGGGGGGACCCCAGCTCCTACGAGCAGTACTTC | CASSPGGDPSSYEQYF
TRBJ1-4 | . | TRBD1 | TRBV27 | TGTGCCAGCAGTTTGAACGACAGGGCGGGACTGTTTTTT | CASSLNDRAGLFF
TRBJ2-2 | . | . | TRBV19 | TGTGCCACCTCCAGAGGGGGCACCGGGGAGCTGTTTTTT | CATSRGGTGELFF
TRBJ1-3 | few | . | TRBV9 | TGTGCCAGCAGCGTAGATCCAGGCATACGCTCTGGAAACACCATATATTTT | CASSVDPGIRSGNTIYF
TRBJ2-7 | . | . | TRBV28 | TGTGCCAGCAGTTTTGTCCCAGGCTCCTACGAGCAGTACTTC | CASSFVPGSYEQYF
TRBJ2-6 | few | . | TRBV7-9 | TGTGCCAGCAGCTTAGTCACGGGTGGGGCCAACGTCCTGACTTTC | CASSLVTGGANVLTF
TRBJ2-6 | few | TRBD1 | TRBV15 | TGTGCCACCAGCAGAGTCGTAGGGGGCGCTGGGGCCAACGTCCTGACTTTC | CATSRVVGGAGANVLTF
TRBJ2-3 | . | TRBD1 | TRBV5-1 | TGCGCCAGCAGCTCTGACAGGGCCGGCACAGATACGCAGTATTTT | CASSSDRAGTDTQYF
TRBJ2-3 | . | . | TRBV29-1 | TGCAGCGTTGAAAGTAACGGTGCGGGTCACTGGGATACGCAGTATTTT | CSVESNGAGHWDTQYF
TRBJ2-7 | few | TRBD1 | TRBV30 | TGTGCCTGGACATCTCGAGGACAGGGGGCGGCAGGAGAGCAGTACTTC | CAWTSRGQGAAGEQYF
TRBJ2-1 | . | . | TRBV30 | TGTGCCTGGACCTCGGGATCCCCCTACAATGAGCAGTTCTTC | CAWTSGSPYNEQFF
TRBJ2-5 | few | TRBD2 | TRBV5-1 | TGCGCCAGCAGCTCACTAGCGGGAGGGGAGACCCAGTACTTC | CASSSLAGGETQYF
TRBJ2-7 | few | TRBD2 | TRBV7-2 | TGTGCCAGCAGCTTTCCTGCGGGAGGCTCCTCCTACGAGCAGTACTTC | CASSFPAGGSSYEQYF
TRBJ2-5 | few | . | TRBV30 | TGTGCCTGGACAATCCAAGAGACCCAGTACTTC | CAWTIQETQYF
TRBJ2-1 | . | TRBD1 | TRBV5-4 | TGTGCCAGCAGCCCAGGGGGCCCCTCCTACAATGAGCAGTTCTTC | CASSPGGPSYNEQFF
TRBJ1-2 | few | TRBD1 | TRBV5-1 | TGCGCCAGCAGCCCGGACAGGCCGGATTATGGCTACACCTTC | CASSPDRPDYGYTF
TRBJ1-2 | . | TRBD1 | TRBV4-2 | TGTGCCAGCAGCCAAGATCAGGGACAGGGTCAGATTAACTATGGCTACACCTTC | CASSQDQGQGQINYGYTF
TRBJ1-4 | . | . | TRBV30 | TGTGCCTCGCCTGGGGGAGGAGGAGAAAAACTGTTTTTT | CASPGGGGEKLFF
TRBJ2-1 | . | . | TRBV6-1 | TGTGCCAGCAGTGAAGGGCGGGGAGACCCGTTCTTC | CASSEGRGDPFF
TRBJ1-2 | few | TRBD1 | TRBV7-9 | TGTGCCAGCAGCTTAGGCGGGGGACAGGACCTTGGCTACACCTTC | CASSLGGGQDLGYTF
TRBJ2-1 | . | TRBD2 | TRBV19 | TGTGCCAGTAGTATGGCCGGGGGGAATGAGCAGTTCTTC | CASSMAGGNEQFF
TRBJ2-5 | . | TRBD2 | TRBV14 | TGTGCCAGCAGCCAAGGGACCCCTAGCGGGGCATGGGAGACCCAGTACTTC | CASSQGTPSGAWETQYF
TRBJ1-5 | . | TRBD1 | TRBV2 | TGTGCCAGCGAGAGGGGGCGTGAGCAGCCCCAGCATTTT | CASERGREQPQHF
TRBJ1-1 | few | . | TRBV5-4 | TGTGCCAGCAGCTTAAATTCGGCGGGGTCCACTGAAGCTTTCTTT | CASSLNSAGSTEAFF
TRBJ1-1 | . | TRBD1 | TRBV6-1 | TGTGCCAGCAGAACGACCGGGACAGGGGACACTGAAGCTTTCTTT | CASRTTGTGDTEAFF
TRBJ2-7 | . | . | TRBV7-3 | TGTGCCAGCAGCTTAACCCGGGACACCTACGAGCAGTACTTC | CASSLTRDTYEQYF
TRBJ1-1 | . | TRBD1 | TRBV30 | TGTGCCTCTGATGGACAGGGGGACACTGAAGCTTTCTTT | CASDGQGDTEAFF
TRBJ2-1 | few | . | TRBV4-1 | TGCGCCAGCAGCCGAAGGGGGTGGGACGGGGACAATGAGCAGTTCTTC | CASSRRGWDGDNEQFF
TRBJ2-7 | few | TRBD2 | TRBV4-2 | TGTGCCAGCAGCCAATCCGGGACTAGCGGGATCTCCTACGAGCAGTACTTC | CASSQSGTSGISYEQYF
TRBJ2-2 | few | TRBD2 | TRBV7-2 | TGTGCCACGCCTAGTAGCGGGTTAGCGAACACCGGGGAGCTGTTTTTT | CATPSSGLANTGELFF
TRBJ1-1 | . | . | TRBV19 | TGTGCCAGTAGTATAAGTGGGCAGGGTCCTTTTCTCAACACTGAAGCTTTCTTT | CASSISGQGPFLNTEAFF
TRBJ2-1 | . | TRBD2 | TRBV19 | TGTGCCAGCAGGACCGGGACTAGCGCCTACAATGAGCAGTTCTTC | CASRTGTSAYNEQFF
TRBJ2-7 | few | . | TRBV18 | TGTGCCAGCTCACCGGCAGAGAGGATCGAGCAGTACTTC | CASSPAERIEQYF
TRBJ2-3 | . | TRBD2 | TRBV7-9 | TGTGCCAGCCGGCCCTCGAGGGAGGGCCGAACAGATACGCAGTATTTT | CASRPSREGRTDTQYF
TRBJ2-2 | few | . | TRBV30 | TGTGCCTACTACCTTGGAATCACCGGGGAGCTGTTTTTT | CAYYLGITGELFF
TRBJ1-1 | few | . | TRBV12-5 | TGTGCTAGTGCCATACAGGGAATCAGCACTGAAGCTTTCTTT | CASAIQGISTEAFF
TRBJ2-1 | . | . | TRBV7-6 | TGTGCCAGCAGCCCCAATCCGACAGGAGAGCAGTTCTTC | CASSPNPTGEQFF
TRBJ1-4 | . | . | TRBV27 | TGTGCCAGCAGTTTAGGGAGGAAGGGTGAAAAACTGTTTTTT | CASSLGRKGEKLFF
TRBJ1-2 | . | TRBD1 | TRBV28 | TGTGCCAGCAGTCCTCCGGGACAGGGCTTACACTATGGCTACACCTTC | CASSPPGQGLHYGYTF
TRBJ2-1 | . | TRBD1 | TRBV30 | TGTGCCTGGAGCTACTGGGACAGGGGAAAGGGTGAGCAGTTCTTC | CAWSYWDRGKGEQFF
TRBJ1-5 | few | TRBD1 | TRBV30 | TGTGCCTGGAGAGACAGGGGAGGTCAGCCCCAGCATTTT | CAWRDRGGQPQHF
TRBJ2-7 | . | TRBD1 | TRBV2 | TGTGCCAGCAGTTATACAGGGGGCGAGCAGTACTTC | CASSYTGGEQYF
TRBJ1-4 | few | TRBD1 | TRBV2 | TGTGCCAGCAGGAGAGGACAGGATGAAAAACTGTTTTTT | CASRRGQDEKLFF
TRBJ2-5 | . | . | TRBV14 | TGTGCCAGCAGCCGAGATGGGGACAGGAGACGGGGGGCCCAGTACTTC | CASSRDGDRRRGAQYF
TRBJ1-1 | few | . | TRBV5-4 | TGTGCCAGCAGCTTCGGCGGTCTTGCGGGGGCTTTCTTT | CASSFGGLAGAFF
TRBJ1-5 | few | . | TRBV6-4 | TGTGCCAGCAGTGAGGTGGGGGGAGGCAATCAGCCCCAGCATTTT | CASSEVGGGNQPQHF